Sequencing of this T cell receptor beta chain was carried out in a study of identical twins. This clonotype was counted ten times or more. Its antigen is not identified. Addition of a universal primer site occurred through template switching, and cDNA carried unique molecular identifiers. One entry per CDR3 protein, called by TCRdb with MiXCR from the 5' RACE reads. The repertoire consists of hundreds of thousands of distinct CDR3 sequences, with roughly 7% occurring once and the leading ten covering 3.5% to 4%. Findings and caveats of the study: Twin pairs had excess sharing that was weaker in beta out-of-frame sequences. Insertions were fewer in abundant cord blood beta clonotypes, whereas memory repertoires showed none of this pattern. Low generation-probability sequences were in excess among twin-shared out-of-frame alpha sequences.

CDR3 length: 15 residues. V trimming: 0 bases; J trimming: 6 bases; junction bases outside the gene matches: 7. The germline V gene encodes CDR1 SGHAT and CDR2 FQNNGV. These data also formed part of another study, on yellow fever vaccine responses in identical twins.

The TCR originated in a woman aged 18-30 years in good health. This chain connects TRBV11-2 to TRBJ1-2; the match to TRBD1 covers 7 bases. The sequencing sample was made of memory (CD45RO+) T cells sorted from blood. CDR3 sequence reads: CASSLEASGGDGYTF. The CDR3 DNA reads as TGTGCCAGCAGCTTAGAGGCTTCAGGGGGGGATGGCTACACCTTC.